Listed here are 14 T cell receptor beta chains from one sample, sequenced in a study of cytomegalovirus exposure and HLA in healthy donors. The PCR ran on 60 Vbeta and 13 Jbeta primers. Sequencing used immunoSEQ multiplex PCR; TCRdb keeps in-frame clones, though not all of them. This sample's clone table lists 65,000 to 90,000 clones. Sequences were obtained from PBMCs. The receptors were sampled from a female donor in good health and CMV-seropositive.

This chain links TRBV7-9 with TRBJ2-7; 11 nucleotides agree with TRBD2. V was clipped by 5 bases and J by 2 bases; unmatched bases: 2. The germline V gene has CDR1 SEHNR and CDR2 FQNEAQ (reference sequence). The CDR3 has 14 amino acids. The CDR3 loop reads CASSGLAGTYEQYF. CDR3 nucleotide sequence: TGTGCCAGCAGCGGACTAGCGGGTACCTACGAGCAGTACTTC.

V gene TRBV27 combines with J gene TRBJ2-7, with 8 bases identical to TRBD2. The CDR3 sequence is 16 residues long. The germline gives CDR1 MNHEY, CDR2 SMNVEV (reference sequence). With V trimmed by 2 bases and J by 0 bases, 6 bases remained unmatched. The CDR3 DNA reads as TGTGCCAGCAGTTTACGGGCCAGCGGGAGCTCCTACGAGCAGTACTTC. Residues: CASSLRASGSSYEQYF.

This sequence joins TRBV6-1 and TRBJ1-3; TRBD1 aligns across 7 bases. V shed 1 base, J shed 4 bases, and the junction held 4 bases outside the gene matches. The CDR3 runs 15 residues. Germline V gene sequence: CDR1 MNHNS, CDR2 SASEGT. CDR3 sequence (DNA): TGTGCCAGCAGTGAAGGGAGGGGGCCCGGAAACACCATATATTTT. Amino acids: CASSEGRGPGNTIYF.

The genes are TRBV28 and TRBJ1-6; TRBD1 is a possible D gene (6 bases). The CDR3 consists of 16 residues. V lost 5 bases and J lost 0, with 11 bases in between. CDR1 MDHEN and CDR2 SYDVKM come from the germline V gene. The CDR3 loop reads CASSSGGDSYNSPLHF. The CDR3 nucleotides read TGTGCCAGCAGTAGCGGGGGCGACTCCTATAATTCACCCCTCCACTTT.

The chain has TRBV15 and TRBJ1-1; 8 bases map to TRBD1. The CDR3 length is 13 residues. Trimming removed 5 bases from V and 2 bases from J; junction bases left unmatched: 1. Germline CDR1 LNHNV, CDR2 YYDKDF (reference sequence). The CDR3 region has the DNA TGTGCCACCAGCGGACAGGGCAACACTGAAGCTTTCTTT. Its protein is CATSGQGNTEAFF.

CDR3 amino acids: CASSSSGGVADNEQFF. The DNA of the CDR3 is TGCGCCAGCAGCTCTAGCGGGGGGGTTGCTGACAATGAGCAGTTCTTC. The rearrangement links TRBV4-3 to TRBJ2-1; 12 bases are a match to TRBD2. The J segment lost 5 bases and the V segment lost 5 bases, leaving 7 bases of the junction unmatched. This CDR3 is 16 amino acids long. Germline V gene lookup returns CDR1 LGHNA and CDR2 YSLEER.

The chain employs TRBV30 and TRBJ2-3, with 9 bases matching TRBD1. The germline V gene has CDR1 GTSNPN and CDR2 SVGIG (reference sequence). This CDR3 is 12 amino acids long. CDR3 DNA sequence: TGTGCTTATACAGGGGGCAGCGATACGCAGTATTTT. This sequence encodes CAYTGGSDTQYF.

The V gene is TRBV10-1, the J gene TRBJ2-2, with D tentatively TRBD2 (5 bases). Germline CDR1 WNHNN, CDR2 SYGVQD (reference sequence). The V end was cut by 3 bases, the J end by 7 bases, with 6 bases between. The CDR3 covers 12 residues. The CDR3 DNA reads as TGCGCCAGCAGTGAAGAGGGCGGGGAGCTGTTTTTT. Amino acid sequence: CASSEEGGELFF.

J is TRBJ1-1 and V is TRBV9; 10 bases match TRBD1. CDR1 and CDR2 from the germline V gene are SGDLS and YYNGEE. CDR3 length: 15 amino acids. V trimming: 2 bases; J trimming: 1 base; junction bases outside the gene matches: 2. In nucleotides, the CDR3 is TGTGCCAGCAGCGTTGGGACAGGGGCGAACACTGAAGCTTTCTTT. Its translation is CASSVGTGANTEAFF.

V usage is TRBV4-2 and J usage is TRBJ1-2; TRBD1 matches 12 bases. V lost 3 bases, J lost 3 bases, and 20 bases stayed unmatched. Germline-derived CDR1 and CDR2 are LGHNA and YNFKEQ. CDR3 length equals 21 residues. CDR3: CASSQYSETAGTGGADYGYTF. The CDR3 DNA reads TGTGCCAGCAGCCAGTATTCTGAAACCGCCGGGACAGGGGGCGCGGACTATGGCTACACCTTC.

The chain uses TRBV6-5 and TRBJ1-2; D call uncertain. This CDR3 is 13 amino acids long. V was trimmed by 10 bases and J by 1 base, leaving 13 bases between them. Germline V CDR1 and CDR2: MNHEY, SVGAGI. CDR3 residues: CATTLSLNYGYTF. The CDR3 nucleotides are TGTGCCACCACTTTATCTCTTAACTATGGCTACACCTTC.

The chain employs TRBV19 and TRBJ2-1; 14 nucleotides align to TRBD2. V shed 5 bases and J 0 bases; nucleotides not matched to a gene: 6. Germline V gene sequence: CDR1 LNHDA, CDR2 SQIVND (reference sequence). The CDR3 extends over 18 amino acids. The CDR3 is CASSRGLAGGSSYNEQFF. The CDR3 nucleotides read TGTGCCAGTAGTCGTGGACTAGCGGGGGGAAGCTCCTACAATGAGCAGTTCTTC.

The rearrangement links TRBV5-1 to TRBJ2-2; D is unresolved. The V gene lost 0 bases and the J gene lost 2 bases, with 8 bases spanning the gap. This CDR3 spans 15 amino acids. Per germline, CDR1 SGHRS and CDR2 YFSETQ. The CDR3 nucleotides read TGCGCCAGCAGCTTGGAGTCGGGTAACACCGGGGAGCTGTTTTTT. Its protein is CASSLESGNTGELFF.

The chain combines TRBV6-5 with TRBJ1-1; 8 bases match TRBD1. Per the germline V gene, CDR1 is MNHEY and CDR2 is SVGAGI. CDR3 length: 15 amino acids. V shed 2 bases and J 0 bases; nucleotides not matched to a gene: 2. CDR3 nucleotide sequence: TGTGCCAGCAGTTACCGACAGGGGCTGAACACTGAAGCTTTCTTT. Its protein product is CASSYRQGLNTEAFF.